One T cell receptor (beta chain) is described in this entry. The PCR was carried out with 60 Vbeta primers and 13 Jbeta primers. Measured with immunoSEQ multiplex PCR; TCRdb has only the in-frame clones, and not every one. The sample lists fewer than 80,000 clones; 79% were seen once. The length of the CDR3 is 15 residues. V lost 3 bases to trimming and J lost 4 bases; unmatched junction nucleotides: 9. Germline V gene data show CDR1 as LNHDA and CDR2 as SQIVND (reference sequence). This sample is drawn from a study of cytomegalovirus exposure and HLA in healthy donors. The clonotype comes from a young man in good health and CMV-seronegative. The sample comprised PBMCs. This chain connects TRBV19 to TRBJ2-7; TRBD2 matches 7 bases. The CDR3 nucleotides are TGTGCCAGTAGTATGGCGGGAGCGATCATTTACGAGCAGTACTTC. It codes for CASSMAGAIIYEQYF. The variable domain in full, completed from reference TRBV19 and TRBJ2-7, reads DGGITQSPKYLFRKEGQNVTLSCEQNLNHDAMYWYRQDPGQGLRLIYYSQIVNDFQKGDIAEGYSVSREKKESFPLTVTSAQKNPTAFYLCASSMAGAIIYEQYFGPGTRLTVT.